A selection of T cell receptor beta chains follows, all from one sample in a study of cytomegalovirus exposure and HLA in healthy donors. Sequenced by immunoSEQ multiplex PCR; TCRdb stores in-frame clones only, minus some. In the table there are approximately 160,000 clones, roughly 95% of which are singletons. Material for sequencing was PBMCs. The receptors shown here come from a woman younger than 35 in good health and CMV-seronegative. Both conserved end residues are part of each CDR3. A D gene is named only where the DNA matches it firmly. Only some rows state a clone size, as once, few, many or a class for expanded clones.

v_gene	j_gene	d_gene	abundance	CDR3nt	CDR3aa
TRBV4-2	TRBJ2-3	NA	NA	TGTGCCAGCAGCCGAGATATGGGTGGGGGCACACTGTTCACAGATACGCAGTATTTT	CASSRDMGGGTLFTDTQYF
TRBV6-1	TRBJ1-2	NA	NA	TGTGCCAGCAGTGCGGGTCTGGGTACAGGGAACTATGGCTACACCTTC	CASSAGLGTGNYGYTF
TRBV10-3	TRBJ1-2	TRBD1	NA	TGTGCCATCAGCGAGACAGGGTGGTTTAACTATGGCTACACCTTC	CAISETGWFNYGYTF
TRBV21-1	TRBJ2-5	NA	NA	TGTGCCAGCGAGGACAGCCAAGAGACCCAGTACTTC	CASEDSQETQYF
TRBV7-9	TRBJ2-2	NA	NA	TGTGCCAGCAGCTTAGATTTCAGGGATACCGGGGAGCTGTTTTTT	CASSLDFRDTGELFF
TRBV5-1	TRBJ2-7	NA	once	TGCGCCAGCAGTTTCGACCCCCAGGGACTGGGGGACGAGCAGTACTTC	CASSFDPQGLGDEQYF
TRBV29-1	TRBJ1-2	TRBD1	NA	TGCAGCGTTGAAGATGGGGGGACAGGTTATATCGGAGGCTACACCTTC	CSVEDGGTGYIGGYTF
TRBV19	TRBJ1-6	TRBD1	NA	TGTGCCAGTTGGGACAGCTATAATTCACCCCTCCACTTT	CASWDSYNSPLHF
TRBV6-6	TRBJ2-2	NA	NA	TGTGCCAGCAGTTACCCAACCGGGGAGCTGTTTTTT	CASSYPTGELFF
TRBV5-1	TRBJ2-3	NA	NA	TGCGCCAGCAGCTTAATCTTAGCGGCCACAGATACGCAGTATTTT	CASSLILAATDTQYF
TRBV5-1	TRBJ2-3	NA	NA	TGCGCCAGCAGCTTGGGCCCGGGTACGGATACGCAGTATTTT	CASSLGPGTDTQYF
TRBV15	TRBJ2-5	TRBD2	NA	TGTGCCACCAGCAGAGTAGCTAGCGGGGGGCAAGAGACCCAGTACTTC	CATSRVASGGQETQYF
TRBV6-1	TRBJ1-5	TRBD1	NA	TGTGCCAGTGACAGGGTGGCAGGGAATCAGCCCCAGCATTTT	CASDRVAGNQPQHF
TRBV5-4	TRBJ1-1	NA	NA	TGTGCCAGCAGCCTCCGGGGGGAGGCTTTCTTT	CASSLRGEAFF
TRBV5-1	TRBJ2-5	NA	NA	TGCGCCAGCAGCTCGGACACCGGAGCAAGGTCCCAGTACTTC	CASSSDTGARSQYF